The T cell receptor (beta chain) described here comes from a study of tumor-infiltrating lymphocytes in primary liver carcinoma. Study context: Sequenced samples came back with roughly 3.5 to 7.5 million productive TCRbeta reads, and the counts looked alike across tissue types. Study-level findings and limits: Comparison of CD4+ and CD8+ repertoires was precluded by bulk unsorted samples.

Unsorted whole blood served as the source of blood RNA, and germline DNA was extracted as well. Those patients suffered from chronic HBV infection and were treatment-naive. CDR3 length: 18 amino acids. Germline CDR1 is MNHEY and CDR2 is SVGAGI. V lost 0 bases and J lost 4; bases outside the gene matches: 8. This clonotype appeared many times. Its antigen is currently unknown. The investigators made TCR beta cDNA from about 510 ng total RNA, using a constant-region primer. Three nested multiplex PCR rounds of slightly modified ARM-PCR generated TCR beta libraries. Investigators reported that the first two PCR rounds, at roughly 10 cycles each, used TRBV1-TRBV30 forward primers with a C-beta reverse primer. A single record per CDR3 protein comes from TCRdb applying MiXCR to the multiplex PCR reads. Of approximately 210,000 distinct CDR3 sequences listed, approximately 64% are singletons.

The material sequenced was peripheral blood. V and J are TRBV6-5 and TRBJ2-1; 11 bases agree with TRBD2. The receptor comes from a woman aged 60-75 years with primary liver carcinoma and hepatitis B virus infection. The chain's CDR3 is CASSYSQTSGARYNEQFF. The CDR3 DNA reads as TGTGCCAGCAGTTACTCCCAGACTAGCGGGGCGAGGTACAATGAGCAGTTCTTC.